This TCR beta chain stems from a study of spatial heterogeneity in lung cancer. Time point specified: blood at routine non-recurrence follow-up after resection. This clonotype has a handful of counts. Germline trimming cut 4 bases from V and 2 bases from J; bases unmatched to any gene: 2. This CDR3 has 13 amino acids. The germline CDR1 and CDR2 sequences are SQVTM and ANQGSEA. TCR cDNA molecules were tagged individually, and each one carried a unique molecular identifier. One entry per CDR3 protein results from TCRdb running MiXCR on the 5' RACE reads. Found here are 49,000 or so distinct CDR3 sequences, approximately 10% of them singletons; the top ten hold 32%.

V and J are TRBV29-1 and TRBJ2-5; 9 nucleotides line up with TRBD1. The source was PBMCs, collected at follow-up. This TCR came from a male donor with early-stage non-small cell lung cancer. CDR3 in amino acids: CSVGTGVQETQYF. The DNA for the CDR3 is TGCAGCGTTGGGACAGGGGTTCAAGAGACCCAGTACTTC.